The 9 T cell receptor beta chains presented below share a single source sample, sequenced in a study of blood T cell repertoires in COVID-19. Assay used: immunoSEQ multiplex PCR; TCRdb lists only in-frame clones, some missing. The repertoire holds 200,000 to 250,000 clones, with 85% to 90% as singletons. Source material: PBMCs or T cells enriched from blood (not recorded which). The receptor set was obtained from a man aged 45-65 years who had been exposed to COVID-19.

The chain has TRBV19 and TRBJ2-2; possible D gene TRBD2, 5 bases. Deletions cut 6 bases from V and 1 base from J, with 12 bases between. Germline CDR1 is LNHDA and CDR2 is SQIVND (reference sequence). The CDR3 has 15 amino acids. Written as DNA, the CDR3 is TGTGCCAGTAGAGCGTTCGAGGGGAACACCGGGGAGCTGTTTTTT. It specifies CASRAFEGNTGELFF.

CDR3 in amino acids: CASSEAPVSSTDTQYF. CDR3 DNA: TGCGCCAGCAGTGAAGCACCGGTTTCTAGCACAGATACGCAGTATTTT. This chain links TRBV5-1 with TRBJ2-3; no clear D. The CDR3 has 16 amino acids. Germline V gene sequence: CDR1 SGHRS, CDR2 YFSETQ. Trimming shortened V by 5 bases and J by 0 bases, and 16 bases separated the two germline ends.

The V and J genes are TRBV10-3 and TRBJ1-4; 12 bases are shared with TRBD1. The CDR3 has 19 residues. Losses at the gene ends were 4 bases for V and 0 bases for J; bases not matched to a gene: 9. Germline assignment: CDR1 ENHRY and CDR2 SYGVKD. For the CDR3, the DNA is TGTGCCATCAGTGCTCGAGGGGACAGGGGGCGATCAACTAATGAAAAACTGTTTTTT. It specifies CAISARGDRGRSTNEKLFF.

The chain combines TRBV6-5 with TRBJ1-2; a possible D gene is TRBD1 (5 bases). Germline values: CDR1 MNHEY, CDR2 SVGAGI. CDR3 length: 14 amino acids. Between the trimmed V and J ends, which lost 5 bases and 4 bases, there was a span of 14 bases. The CDR3 nucleotides are TGTGCCAGCAGTCGTCGAGGACACACCTATGGCTACACCTTC. It yields the protein CASSRRGHTYGYTF.

The chain uses TRBV7-9 and TRBJ2-6, with D perhaps matching TRBD2 (5 bases). V shed 2 bases and J shed 0 bases, with 8 bases lying between them. This CDR3 has 16 residues. Germline V gene lookup returns CDR1 SEHNR and CDR2 FQNEAQ (reference sequence). Here the CDR3 reads CASSLRGNSGANVLTF. In nucleotides, the CDR3 is TGTGCCAGCAGCTTAAGAGGGAACTCTGGGGCCAACGTCCTGACTTTC.

The chain is built from TRBV5-1 and TRBJ2-5; 10 nucleotides agree with TRBD1. The CDR3 contains 17 residues. Germline CDR1 and CDR2: SGHRS and YFSETQ. Germline trimming cut 7 bases from V and 5 bases from J; bases unmatched to any gene: 17. The CDR3 sequence: CASGSGTGVPRGETQYF. DNA for the CDR3: TGCGCCAGCGGCTCCGGGACAGGGGTGCCGAGGGGGGAGACCCAGTACTTC.

The chain couples TRBV2 to TRBJ2-7; a possible D gene is TRBD2 (5 bases). The CDR3 runs 13 residues. Trimming shortened V by 5 bases and J by 2 bases, and 10 bases separated the two germline ends. Looked up from germline, CDR1 is SNHLY and CDR2 is FYNNEI. CDR3 in DNA: TGTGCCAGCAGTAGTGGAGCGGCCTACGAGCAGTACGTC. Protein product: CASSSGAAYEQYV.

The chain combines TRBV2 with TRBJ1-5; 7 bases align to TRBD1. The CDR3 sequence is 14 residues long. From germline, CDR1 is SNHLY and CDR2 FYNNEI. V lost 6 bases and J lost 7; bases outside the gene matches: 9. In DNA, the CDR3 is TGTGCCAGCAGCCTCTTGACAGGGCACCAGCCCCAGCATTTT. This translates into CASSLLTGHQPQHF.

This chain connects TRBV5-1 to TRBJ1-5; no firm D call. Trimming removed 0 bases from V and 11 bases from J, with 12 bases in between. The CDR3 is 13 residues long. From germline, CDR1 is SGHRS and CDR2 YFSETQ. CDR3 sequence (DNA): TGCGCCAGCAGCTTGGAACCCAGTCGGGCCCAGCATTTT. Translating it yields CASSLEPSRAQHF. Full variable domain (outside the CDR3, taken from reference TRBV5-1 and TRBJ1-5): KAGVTQTPRYLIKTRGQQVTLSCSPISGHRSVSWYQQTPGQGLQFLFEYFSETQRNKGNFPGRFSGRQFSNSRSEMNVSTLELGDSALYLCASSLEPSRAQHFGDGTRLSIL.